The clone carrying this T cell receptor beta chain was recorded at least ten times. The ends lost 4 bases at V and 0 bases at J; junction bases unmatched: 7. Germline V CDR1 and CDR2: SGHRS, YFSETQ. The CDR3 runs to 16 residues. These data originate in a study of T cells after yellow fever vaccination. A single record per CDR3 protein comes from TCRdb applying MiXCR to the 5' RACE reads. The sample holds hundreds of thousands of distinct CDR3 sequences, 15% to 20% seen once. The source is a young man who received the YFV17D yellow fever vaccine. The input for sequencing was PBMCs, taken 15 days after the yellow fever booster vaccination. This chain connects TRBV5-1 to TRBJ2-1; TRBD2 matches 7 bases. CDR3 DNA: TGCGCCAGCAGCCTGGGGGGGGGGAACTCCTACAATGAGCAGTTCTTC. Its protein is CASSLGGGNSYNEQFF.